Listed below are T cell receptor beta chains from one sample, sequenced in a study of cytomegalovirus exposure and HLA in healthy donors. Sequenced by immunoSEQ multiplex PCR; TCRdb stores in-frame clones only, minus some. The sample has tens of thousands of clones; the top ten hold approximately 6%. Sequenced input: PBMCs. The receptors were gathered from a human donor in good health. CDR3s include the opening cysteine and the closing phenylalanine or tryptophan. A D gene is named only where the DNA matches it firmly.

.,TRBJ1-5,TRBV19,CASRAQGTAQPQHF,TGTGCCAGTAGGGCACAGGGAACGGCTCAGCCCCAGCATTTT
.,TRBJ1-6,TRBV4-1,CASSQATGSSSPLHF,TGCGCCAGCAGCCAAGCTACGGGGAGTTCTTCGCCCCTACACTTT
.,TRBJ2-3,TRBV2,CASSEGATNTDTQYF,TGTGCCAGCAGTGAAGGGGCTACGAACACAGATACGCAGTATTTT
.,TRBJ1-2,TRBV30,CAWTWKGGNYGYTF,TGTGCCTGGACGTGGAAAGGGGGAAACTATGGCTACACCTTC
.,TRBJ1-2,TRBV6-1,CASNVQVANYGYTF,TGTGCCAGCAATGTTCAGGTCGCTAACTATGGCTACACCTTC
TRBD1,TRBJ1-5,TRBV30,CAWSERGAGGPLKPQHF,TGTGCCTGGAGTGAGCGAGGGGCAGGGGGTCCCTTGAAGCCCCAGCATTTT
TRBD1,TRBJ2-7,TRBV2,CASGRQGGIYEQYF,TGTGCCAGCGGCAGACAGGGGGGGATCTACGAGCAGTACTTC
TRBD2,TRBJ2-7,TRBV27,CASSPGGAPSYEQYF,TGTGCCAGTTCCCCCGGGGGGGCCCCCTCCTACGAGCAGTACTTC
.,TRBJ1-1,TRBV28,CASISHREDEAFF,TGTGCCAGCATCTCCCATCGAGAAGATGAAGCTTTCTTT
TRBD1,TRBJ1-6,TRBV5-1,CASITGGAGPSYNSPLHF,TGCGCCAGCATCACAGGGGGGGCAGGGCCCTCTTATAATTCACCCCTCCACTTT
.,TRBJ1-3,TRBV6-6,CASRQGVSGNTIYF,TGTGCCAGCAGACAGGGAGTATCTGGAAACACCATATATTTT
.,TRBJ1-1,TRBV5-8,CASSLLDTSWEDTEAFF,TGTGCCAGCAGCTTGCTCGACACTTCATGGGAGGACACTGAAGCTTTCTTT